What follows is one T cell receptor beta chain and its context. Its target is unknown. These data originate in a study of cytomegalovirus exposure and HLA in healthy donors. Study-wide context: Among roughly 180 million T cells, an earlier analysis found 95 million to 140 million unique TCR beta sequences. Out of fewer than 400 genotyped donors, 81% belonged to the Caucasian-associated ancestry cluster. The study's findings and limits: The investigators catalogued 150 to 200 TCR beta chains as cytomegalovirus-associated.

The PCR used 60 Vbeta and 13 Jbeta primers. The data were produced by immunoSEQ multiplex PCR, yet TCRdb's version contains in-frame clones alone and is incomplete. The repertoire holds about 84,000 clones, with around four fifths as singletons. The germline V gene encodes CDR1 SGDLS and CDR2 YYNGEE. V shed 0 bases, J shed 1 base, and the junction held 3 bases outside the gene matches. The CDR3 extends over 16 amino acids. The chain carries TRBV9 and TRBJ2-1; 8 nucleotides agree with TRBD2. The receptor was isolated from a male donor in good health and CMV-seropositive. The sample taken for sequencing was PBMCs. CDR3 nucleotides: TGTGCCAGCAGCGTAGCTAGCGGGTTATCCTACAATGAGCAGTTCTTC. Its translation is CASSVASGLSYNEQFF.